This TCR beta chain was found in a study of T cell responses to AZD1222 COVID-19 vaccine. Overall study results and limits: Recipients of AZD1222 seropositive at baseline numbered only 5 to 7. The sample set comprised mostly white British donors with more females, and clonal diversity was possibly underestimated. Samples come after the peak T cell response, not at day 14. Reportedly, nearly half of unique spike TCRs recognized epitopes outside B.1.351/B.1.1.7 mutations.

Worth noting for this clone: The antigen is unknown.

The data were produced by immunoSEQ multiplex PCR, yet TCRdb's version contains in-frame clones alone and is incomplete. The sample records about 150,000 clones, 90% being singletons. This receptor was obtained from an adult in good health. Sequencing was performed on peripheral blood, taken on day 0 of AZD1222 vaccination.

CDR3 in DNA: TGTGCCAGCAGCTTTCCGGGACAAAACAATGAGCAGTTCTTC. Translating it yields CASSFPGQNNEQFF. This chain joins TRBV7-9 and TRBJ2-1; weak D call: TRBD1 (6 bases). CDR1 is SEHNR and CDR2 is FQNEAQ in the germline V gene (reference sequence). Trimming left V 3 bases short and J 5 bases short, with 11 bases between. The CDR3 runs to 14 residues.